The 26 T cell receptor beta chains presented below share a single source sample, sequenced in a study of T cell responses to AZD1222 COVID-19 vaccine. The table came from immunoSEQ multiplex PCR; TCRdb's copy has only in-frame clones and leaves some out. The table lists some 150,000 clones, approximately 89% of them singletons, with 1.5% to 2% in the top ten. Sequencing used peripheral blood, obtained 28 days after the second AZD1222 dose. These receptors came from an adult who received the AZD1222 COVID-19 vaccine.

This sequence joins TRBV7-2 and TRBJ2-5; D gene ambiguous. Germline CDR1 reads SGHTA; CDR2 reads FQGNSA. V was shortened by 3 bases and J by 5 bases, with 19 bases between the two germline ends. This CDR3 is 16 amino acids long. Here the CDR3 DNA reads TGTGCCAGCAGCTTCAAAGTCCATCCCCGATGGGAGACCCAGTACTTC. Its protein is CASSFKVHPRWETQYF.

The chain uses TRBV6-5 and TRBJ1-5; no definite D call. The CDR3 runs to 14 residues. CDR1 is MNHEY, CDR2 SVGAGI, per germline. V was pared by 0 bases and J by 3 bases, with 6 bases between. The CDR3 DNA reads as TGTGCCAGCAGTTACTCGGCAGTCAATCAGCCCCAGCATTTT. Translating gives CASSYSAVNQPQHF.

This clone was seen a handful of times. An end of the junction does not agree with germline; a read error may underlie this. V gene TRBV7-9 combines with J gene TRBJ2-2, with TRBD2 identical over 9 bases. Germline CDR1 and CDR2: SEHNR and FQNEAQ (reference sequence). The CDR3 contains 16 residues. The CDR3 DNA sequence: TGTGCCAGCAGTTTAGCGGGAGCCTCGAGCACCGGGGAGCTGTTTTTT. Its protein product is CASSLAGASSTGELFF.

CDR3 loop: CSVERGEGPIQYF. As DNA, the CDR3 is TGCAGCGTTGAAAGGGGGGAGGGCCCCATTCAGTACTTC. The chain recombines TRBV29-1 with TRBJ2-4; D possibly corresponds to TRBD2 (7 bases). CDR1 and CDR2 from the germline V gene are SQVTM and ANQGSEA. CDR3 length: 13 residues. The germline V and J ends were trimmed by 2 bases and 9 bases, with 14 bases remaining between them.

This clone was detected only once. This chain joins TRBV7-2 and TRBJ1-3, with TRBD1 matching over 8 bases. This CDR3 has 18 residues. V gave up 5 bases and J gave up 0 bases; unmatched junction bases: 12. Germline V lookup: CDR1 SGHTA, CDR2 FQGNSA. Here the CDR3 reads CASSPRQGKSYSGNTIYF. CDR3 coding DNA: TGTGCCAGCAGCCCTCGACAGGGGAAGTCTTACTCTGGAAACACCATATATTTT.

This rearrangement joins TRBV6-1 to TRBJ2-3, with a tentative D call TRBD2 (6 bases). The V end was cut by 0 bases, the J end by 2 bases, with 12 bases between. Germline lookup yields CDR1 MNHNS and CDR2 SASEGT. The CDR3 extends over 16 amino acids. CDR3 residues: CASSEAGGAVTDTQYF. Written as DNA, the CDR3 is TGTGCCAGCAGTGAAGCAGGCGGGGCCGTCACAGATACGCAGTATTTT.

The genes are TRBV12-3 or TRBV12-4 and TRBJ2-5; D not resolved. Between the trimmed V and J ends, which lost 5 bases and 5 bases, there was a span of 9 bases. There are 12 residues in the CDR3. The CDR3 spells CASSPVWETQYF. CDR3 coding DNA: TGTGCCAGCAGTCCCGTCTGGGAGACCCAGTACTTC.

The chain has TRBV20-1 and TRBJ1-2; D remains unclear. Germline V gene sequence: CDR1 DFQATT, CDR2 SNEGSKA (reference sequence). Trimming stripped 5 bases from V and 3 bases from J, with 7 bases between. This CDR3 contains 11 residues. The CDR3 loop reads CSASNDYGYTF. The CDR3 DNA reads TGCAGTGCTTCAAACGACTATGGCTACACCTTC.

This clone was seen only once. The CDR3, as DNA: TGTGCCTGGACGAACAGGGGCACCGGGGAGCTGTTTTTT. It specifies CAWTNRGTGELFF. The gene calls are TRBV30 and TRBJ2-2, with 7 bases identical to TRBD1. This CDR3 comprises 13 residues. V shed 4 bases, J shed 4 bases, and the junction held 3 bases outside the gene matches. Germline loops: CDR1 GTSNPN, CDR2 SVGIG (reference sequence).

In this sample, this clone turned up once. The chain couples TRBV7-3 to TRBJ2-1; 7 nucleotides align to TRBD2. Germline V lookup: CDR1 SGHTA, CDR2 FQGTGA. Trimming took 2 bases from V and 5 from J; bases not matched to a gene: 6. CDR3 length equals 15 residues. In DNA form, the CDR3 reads TGTGCCAGCAGCTTATCTGCCGGGACTAACAATGAGCAGTTCTTC. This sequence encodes CASSLSAGTNNEQFF.

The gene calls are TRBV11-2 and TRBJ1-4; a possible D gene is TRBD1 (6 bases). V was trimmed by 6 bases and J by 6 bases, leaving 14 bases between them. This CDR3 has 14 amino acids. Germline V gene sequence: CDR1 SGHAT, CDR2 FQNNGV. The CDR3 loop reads CASRQDSRDEKLFF. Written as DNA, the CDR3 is TGTGCCAGCAGACAGGACAGCAGGGATGAAAAACTGTTTTTT.

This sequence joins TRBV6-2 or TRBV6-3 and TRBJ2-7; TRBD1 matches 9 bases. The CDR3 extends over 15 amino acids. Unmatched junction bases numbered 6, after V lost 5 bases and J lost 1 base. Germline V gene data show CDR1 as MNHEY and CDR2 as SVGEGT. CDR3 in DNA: TGTGCCAGCAGTGACCCGGGACAGGGTTCCTACGAGCAGTACTTC. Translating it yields CASSDPGQGSYEQYF.

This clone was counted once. Written as DNA, the CDR3 is TGTGCCAGCAGAGGGGGCGGGGAGCAGTACTTC. It translates to CASRGGGEQYF. This chain connects TRBV3-1 (or the pseudogene TRBV3-2) to TRBJ2-7; TRBD1 matches at 7 bases. CDR1 and CDR2 from the germline V gene are LGHDT and YNNKEL (reference sequence). Trimming removed 6 bases from V and 7 bases from J; junction bases left unmatched: 3. This CDR3 has 11 residues.

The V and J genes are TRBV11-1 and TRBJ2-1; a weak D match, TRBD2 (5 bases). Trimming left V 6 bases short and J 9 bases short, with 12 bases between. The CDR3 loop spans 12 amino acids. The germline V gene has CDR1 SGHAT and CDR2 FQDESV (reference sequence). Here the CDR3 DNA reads TGTGCCAGCAGAGCCGTAGGGAGTGAGCAGTTCTTC. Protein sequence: CASRAVGSEQFF.

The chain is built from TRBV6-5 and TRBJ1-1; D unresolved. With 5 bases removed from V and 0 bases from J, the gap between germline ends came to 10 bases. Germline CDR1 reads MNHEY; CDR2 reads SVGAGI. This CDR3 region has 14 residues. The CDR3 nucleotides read TGTGCCAGCAGTATGACAACCATGAACACTGAAGCTTTCTTT. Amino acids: CASSMTTMNTEAFF.

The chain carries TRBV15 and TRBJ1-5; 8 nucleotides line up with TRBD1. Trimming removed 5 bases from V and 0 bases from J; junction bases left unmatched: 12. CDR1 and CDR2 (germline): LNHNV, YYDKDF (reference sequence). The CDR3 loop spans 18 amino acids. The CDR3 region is CATSSGQGRLNSNQPQHF. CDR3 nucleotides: TGTGCCACCAGCTCAGGACAGGGAAGATTAAATAGCAATCAGCCCCAGCATTTT. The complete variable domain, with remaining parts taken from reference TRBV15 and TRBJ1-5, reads DAMVIQNPRYQVTQFGKPVTLSCSQTLNHNVMYWYQQKSSQAPKLLFHYYDKDFNNEADTPDNFQSRRPNTSFCFLDIRSPGLGDTAMYLCATSSGQGRLNSNQPQHFGDGTRLSIL.

The CDR3 reads CASSRNHGQVVTDTQYF. The CDR3, as DNA: TGTGCCAGCAGCCGAAACCACGGACAGGTAGTCACAGATACGCAGTATTTT. This chain links TRBV5-5 with TRBJ2-3; 7 nucleotides match TRBD1. Germline V gene data show CDR1 as SGHKS and CDR2 as YYEKEE (reference sequence). The CDR3 consists of 17 residues. After removal of 4 bases from V and 2 bases from J, the junction contained 13 bases not matched to a gene.

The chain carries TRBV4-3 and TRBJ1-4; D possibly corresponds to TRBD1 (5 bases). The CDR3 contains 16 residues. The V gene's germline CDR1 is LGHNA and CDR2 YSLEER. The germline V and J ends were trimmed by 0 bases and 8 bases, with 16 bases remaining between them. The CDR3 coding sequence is TGCGCCAGCAGCCAAGATCGAGTCGGGGGAGGGGAAAAACTGTTTTTT. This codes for CASSQDRVGGGEKLFF.

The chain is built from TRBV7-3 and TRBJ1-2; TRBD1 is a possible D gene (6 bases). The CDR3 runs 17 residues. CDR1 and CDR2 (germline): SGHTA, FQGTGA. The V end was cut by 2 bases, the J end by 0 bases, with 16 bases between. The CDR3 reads CASSLADSDPANYGYTF. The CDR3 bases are TGTGCCAGCAGCTTAGCGGACAGCGACCCTGCTAACTATGGCTACACCTTC.

The CDR3 sequence is CASSLGQGNGYTF. CDR3 bases: TGTGCCAGCAGTTTGGGCCAGGGGAATGGCTACACCTTC. This chain joins TRBV27 and TRBJ1-2, with a weak D call TRBD1 (6 bases). V dropped 3 bases and J dropped 6 bases, with 11 bases sitting between them. CDR1 MNHEY and CDR2 SMNVEV come from the germline V gene (reference sequence). The CDR3 sequence is 13 residues long.

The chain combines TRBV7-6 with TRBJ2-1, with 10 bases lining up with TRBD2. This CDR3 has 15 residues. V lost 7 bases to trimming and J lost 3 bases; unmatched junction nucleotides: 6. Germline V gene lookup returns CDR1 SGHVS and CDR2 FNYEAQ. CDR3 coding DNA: TGTGCCAGCACAACTAGCGGGACGGACTACAATGAGCAGTTCTTC. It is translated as CASTTSGTDYNEQFF.

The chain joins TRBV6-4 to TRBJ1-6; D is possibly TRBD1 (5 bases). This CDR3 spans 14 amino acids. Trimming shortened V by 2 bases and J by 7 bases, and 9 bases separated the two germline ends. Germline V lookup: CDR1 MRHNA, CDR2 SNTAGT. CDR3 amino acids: CASSDGQGNSPLHF. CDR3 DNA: TGTGCCAGCAGTGACGGCCAGGGAAATTCACCCCTCCACTTT.

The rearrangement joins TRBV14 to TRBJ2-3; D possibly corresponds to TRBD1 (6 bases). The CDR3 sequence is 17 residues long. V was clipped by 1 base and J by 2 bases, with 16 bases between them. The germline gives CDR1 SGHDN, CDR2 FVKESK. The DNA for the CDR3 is TGTGCCAGCAGCCAAGCTAATCACAGGGATTACACAGATACGCAGTATTTT. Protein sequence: CASSQANHRDYTDTQYF.

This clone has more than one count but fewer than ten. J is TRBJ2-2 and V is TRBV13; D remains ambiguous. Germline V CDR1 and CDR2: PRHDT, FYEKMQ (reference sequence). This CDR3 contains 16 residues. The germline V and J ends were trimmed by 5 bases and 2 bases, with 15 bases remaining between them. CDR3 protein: CASSLPGLKNTGELFF. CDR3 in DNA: TGTGCCAGCAGCCTACCGGGCCTTAAAAACACCGGGGAGCTGTTTTTT.

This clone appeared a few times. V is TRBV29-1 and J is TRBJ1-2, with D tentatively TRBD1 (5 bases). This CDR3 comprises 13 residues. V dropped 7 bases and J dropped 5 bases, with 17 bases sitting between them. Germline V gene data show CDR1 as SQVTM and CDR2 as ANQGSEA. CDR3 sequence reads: CSATGGGPYGYTF. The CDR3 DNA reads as TGCAGCGCCACGGGCGGGGGACCATATGGCTACACCTTC.

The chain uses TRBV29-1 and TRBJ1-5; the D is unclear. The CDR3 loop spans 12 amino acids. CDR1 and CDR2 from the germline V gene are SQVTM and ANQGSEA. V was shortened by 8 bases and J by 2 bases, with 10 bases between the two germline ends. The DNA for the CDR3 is TGCAGCAACCTGAGGGGCAATCAGCCCCAGCATTTT. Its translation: CSNLRGNQPQHF.